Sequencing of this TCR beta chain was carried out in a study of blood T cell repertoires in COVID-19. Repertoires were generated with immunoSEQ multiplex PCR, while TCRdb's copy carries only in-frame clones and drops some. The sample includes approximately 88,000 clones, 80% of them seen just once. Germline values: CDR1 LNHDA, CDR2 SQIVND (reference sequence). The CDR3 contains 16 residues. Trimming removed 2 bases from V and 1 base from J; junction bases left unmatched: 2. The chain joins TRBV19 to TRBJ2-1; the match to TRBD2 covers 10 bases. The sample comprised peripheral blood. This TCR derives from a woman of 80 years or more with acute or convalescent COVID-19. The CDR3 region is CASSITAGGSYNEQFF. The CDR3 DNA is TGTGCCAGTAGTATAACAGCGGGAGGGTCCTACAATGAGCAGTTCTTC.